This T cell receptor beta chain is from a study of blood T cell repertoires in COVID-19. About the research overall: From the United States, Italy and Spain came samples of acute and convalescent COVID-19.

The table came from immunoSEQ multiplex PCR; TCRdb's copy has only in-frame clones and leaves some out. Of fewer than 200,000 clones in the sample, approximately 87% are singletons; the top ten hold 4.4%. Participants were aged about 18 to 90 years, lived in some 23 US areas, and enrolled virtually. Recovered Cohort 3 donors showed two negative PCRs, clearance, or symptom resolution. This clone was detected only once. This CDR3 is 17 amino acids long. The germline CDR1 and CDR2 sequences are MGHRA and YSYEKL. V was trimmed by 3 bases and J by 0 bases, leaving 17 bases between them. The specimen was PBMCs or T cells enriched from blood (not recorded which). The TCR comes from a woman aged 45-59 years who had recovered from COVID-19. The rearrangement links TRBV4-1 to TRBJ1-1, with D hard to call. The CDR3 region has the DNA TGCGCCAGCAGCCAGAATGTCGGGGATGCTCTGAACACTGAAGCTTTCTTT. This sequence encodes CASSQNVGDALNTEAFF.